A single sample gave rise to the 18 T cell receptor beta chains below, sequenced in a study of cytomegalovirus exposure and HLA in healthy donors. PCR amplification relied on 60 Vbeta primers (plus 13 Jbeta primers). The table came from immunoSEQ multiplex PCR; TCRdb's copy has only in-frame clones and leaves some out. This sample carries under 150,000 clones, over 75% of them seen once, and the ten largest clones take approximately 6%. The sequencing input was PBMCs. The receptors derive from a woman aged 40-49 years in good health and CMV-seropositive.

The CDR3: CASSDSYSYNEQFF. CDR3 bases: TGTGCCAGCTCGGACAGCTACTCCTACAATGAGCAGTTCTTC. The rearrangement links TRBV6-5 to TRBJ2-1, with a tentative D call TRBD1 (6 bases). The V end lost 8 bases, the J end lost 0 bases, and 11 bases lay between the germline ends. The germline V gene has CDR1 MNHEY and CDR2 SVGAGI. This CDR3 spans 14 amino acids.

This sequence joins TRBV15 and TRBJ1-6, with TRBD1 as a possible D gene (6 bases). The CDR3 is 15 amino acids. Germline values: CDR1 LNHNV, CDR2 YYDKDF (reference sequence). V lost 2 bases and J 3 bases, leaving 8 bases between the germline ends. Written as DNA, the CDR3 is TGTGCCACCAGCAGACGACAGGACTATAATTCACCCCTCCACTTT. Translation: CATSRRQDYNSPLHF.

The chain is built from TRBV6-1 and TRBJ2-3, with D perhaps matching TRBD1 (6 bases). Trimming took 5 bases from V and 3 from J, leaving 12 bases between them. CDR3 length equals 14 residues. CDR1 and CDR2 (germline): MNHNS, SASEGT. This chain's CDR3 is CASSRLQGTDTQYF. The CDR3 nucleotides read TGTGCCAGCAGTCGTCTACAGGGTACAGATACGCAGTATTTT.

This clone was observed a single time. The V call is TRBV5-1, the J call TRBJ1-2; D call uncertain. V was pared by 2 bases and J by 0 bases, with 11 bases between. CDR1 and CDR2 from the germline V gene are SGHRS and YFSETQ. This CDR3 is 15 amino acids long. This CDR3 reads CASSLNDGANYGYTF. DNA for the CDR3: TGCGCCAGCAGCTTAAACGACGGAGCTAACTATGGCTACACCTTC.

This clone has just a few counts. The chain couples TRBV6-6 to TRBJ2-6; TRBD1 is a possible D gene (5 bases). Germline values: CDR1 MNHNY, CDR2 SVGAGI (reference sequence). The CDR3 totals 15 residues. V shed 11 bases and J shed 0 bases, with 14 bases lying between them. The CDR3 DNA sequence: TGTGCCGCCAGCAGGGAAGGCTCTGGGGCCAACGTCCTGACTTTC. Translating it yields CAASREGSGANVLTF.

The chain employs TRBV7-8 and TRBJ2-3; the match to TRBD2 covers 11 bases. Germline V CDR1 and CDR2: SGHVS, FQNEAQ. Losses at the gene ends were 5 bases for V and 5 bases for J; bases not matched to a gene: 9. This CDR3 comprises 16 residues. The CDR3 reads CASSLLSGGARDTQYF. The CDR3 bases are TGTGCCAGCAGCCTCCTTAGCGGGGGGGCACGAGATACGCAGTATTTT.

The genes are TRBV9 and TRBJ1-6; the D gene is possibly TRBD1 (6 bases). The length of the CDR3 is 16 residues. Trimming shortened V by 4 bases and J by 7 bases, and 18 bases separated the two germline ends. Germline V gives CDR1 SGDLS, CDR2 YYNGEE. CDR3 bases: TGTGCCAGCAGCCTGGGCGGGGGGCGGAGAAATTCACCCCTCCACTTT. Protein sequence: CASSLGGGRRNSPLHF.

The rearrangement links TRBV7-8 to TRBJ1-1, with 12 bases aligning to TRBD1. The V gene's germline CDR1 is SGHVS and CDR2 FQNEAQ. V dropped 4 bases and J dropped 3; count of bases not matched to a gene: 21. The CDR3 is 21 residues long. The CDR3 coding sequence is TGTGCCAGCAGCTCCACGCCGCCTTTAGTGCGGGACAGGGGGCTCGACACTGAAGCTTTCTTT. As protein: CASSSTPPLVRDRGLDTEAFF.

This clone was seen only once. The chain carries TRBV9 and TRBJ1-2; 8 positions agree with TRBD1. The ends lost 4 bases at V and 7 bases at J; junction bases unmatched: 12. The CDR3 spans 15 residues. CDR1 and CDR2 from the germline V gene are SGDLS and YYNGEE. CDR3 coding DNA: TGTGCCAGCAGCCTATCCGCGGACAGGGTGCGTGGCTACACCTTC. Protein sequence: CASSLSADRVRGYTF.

This sequence joins TRBV5-1 and TRBJ1-2; D not certain. The CDR3 has 15 residues. Germline CDR1 reads SGHRS; CDR2 reads YFSETQ. Trimming shortened V by 3 bases and J by 7 bases, and 19 bases separated the two germline ends. Here the CDR3 DNA reads TGCGCCAGCAGCTGGGCCGCGGGAGGCACTTTTGGCTACACCTTC. Protein product: CASSWAAGGTFGYTF.

Comments on this clone: A read error may account for a junction end that differs from germline. The gene calls are TRBV4-3 and TRBJ1-2; D unclear. The CDR3 is made up of 14 amino acids. Germline V gene lookup returns CDR1 LGHNA and CDR2 YSLEER. This CDR3 is CVSSQVNRDYGYTF. The CDR3 coding sequence is TGCGTCAGCAGCCAAGTTAACCGGGACTATGGCTACACCTTC.

J is TRBJ1-2 and V is TRBV18; 7 nucleotides align to TRBD1. Trimming took 3 bases from V and 9 from J; bases not matched to a gene: 7. CDR3 length: 13 amino acids. Looked up from germline, CDR1 is KGHSH and CDR2 is LQKENI. CDR3 DNA: TGTGCCAGCTCACCCGACAGGGAAGGACGCTACACCTTC. Translating gives CASSPDREGRYTF.

This chain connects TRBV5-1 to TRBJ1-2; 8 nucleotides line up with TRBD1. J lost 8 bases, V lost 4 bases, and 10 bases had no gene match. This CDR3 region has 14 residues. Germline CDR1 is SGHRS and CDR2 is YFSETQ. Written as DNA, the CDR3 is TGCGCCAGCAGCACCGGACAGGGAACGGGGGGCTACACCTTC. Protein sequence: CASSTGQGTGGYTF.

The V gene is TRBV28, the J gene TRBJ2-3, with D perhaps TRBD1 (6 bases). Trimming removed 7 bases at V and 9 bases at J, with 17 bases between. The CDR3 spans 13 residues. CDR1 is MDHEN and CDR2 is SYDVKM in the germline V gene. DNA for the CDR3: TGTGCCAGCACACTCCCAGGGGCCCACACGCAGTATTTT. Its protein product is CASTLPGAHTQYF.

The chain combines TRBV7-8 with TRBJ1-6; 8 nucleotides line up with TRBD1. Germline lookup yields CDR1 SGHVS and CDR2 FQNEAQ. V lost 4 bases to trimming and J lost 9 bases; unmatched junction nucleotides: 11. This CDR3 region has 16 residues. CDR3 nucleotide sequence: TGTGCCAGCAGCTCCGAAGCCCAGGGGGCGGGTTCACCCCTCCACTTT. It codes for CASSSEAQGAGSPLHF.

The chain has TRBV12-5 and TRBJ1-6; no firm D call. Germline V gene data show CDR1 as LGHNT and CDR2 as FRNRAP. This CDR3 region has 12 residues. Trimming took 6 bases from V and 7 from J, leaving 7 bases between them. The CDR3, as DNA: TGTGCTAGTGGCAATCTAAATTCACCCCTCCACTTT. Translating gives CASGNLNSPLHF. Full variable domain (remainder filled in from reference TRBV12-5 and TRBJ1-6): DARVTQTPRHKVTEMGQEVTMRCQPILGHNTVFWYRQTMMQGLELLAYFRNRAPLDDSGMPKDRFSAEMPDATLATLKIQPSEPRDSAVYFCASGNLNSPLHFGNGTRLTVT.

The count of this clone is one. CDR3 amino acids: CASSRGSGTEAFF. DNA of the CDR3: TGTGCCAGCAGTAGGGGGAGTGGCACTGAAGCTTTCTTT. The chain employs TRBV25-1 and TRBJ1-1; perhaps TRBD1 as D (6 bases). V shed 5 bases and J shed 4 bases, with 11 bases lying between them. The CDR3 loop spans 13 amino acids. Germline lookup yields CDR1 MGHDK and CDR2 SYGVNS.

The chain carries TRBV4-2 and TRBJ2-7; 14 bases are a match to TRBD2. Per the germline V gene, CDR1 is LGHNA and CDR2 is YNFKEQ. CDR3 length: 17 residues. With V trimmed by 0 bases and J by 5 bases, 6 bases remained unmatched. Here the CDR3 DNA reads TGTGCCAGCAGCCAAGAGGGACTAGCGGGAGAGGACCACGAGCAGTACTTC. The encoded protein is CASSQEGLAGEDHEQYF.